The present T cell receptor beta chain was sequenced within a study of neurological immune-mediated disorders. This clonotype was seen ten or more times. Trimming took 0 bases from V and 1 from J, leaving 11 bases between them. The CDR3 is made up of 15 amino acids. Germline V gives CDR1 SGHRS, CDR2 YFSETQ. TCRdb re-called the 5' RACE reads through MiXCR, storing one row per CDR3 protein. Of around 46,000 distinct CDR3 sequences listed, roughly 2% were seen once; the top ten hold around 2.1%. The V and J genes are TRBV5-1 and TRBJ2-7; either TRBD1 or TRBD2 may supply D (5 bases each). The sample taken for sequencing was PBMCs. The clonotype comes from a woman aged 40 to 50 with multiple sclerosis. CDR3 sequence (DNA): TGCGCCAGCAGCTTGGGGGGACGTCAATCCTACGAGCAGTACTTC. This gives the protein CASSLGGRQSYEQYF.